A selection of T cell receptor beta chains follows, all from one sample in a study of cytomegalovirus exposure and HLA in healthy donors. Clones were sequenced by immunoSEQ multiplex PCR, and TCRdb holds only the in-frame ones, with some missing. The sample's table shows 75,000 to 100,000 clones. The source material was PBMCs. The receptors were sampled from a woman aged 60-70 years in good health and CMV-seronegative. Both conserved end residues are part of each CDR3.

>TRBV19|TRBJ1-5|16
CASSIGAGVNNQPQHF
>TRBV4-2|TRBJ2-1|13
CASSQERSNEQFF
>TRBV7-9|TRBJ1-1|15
CASSLAPRGNTEAFF
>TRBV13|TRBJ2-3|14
CASSLKAGADTQYF
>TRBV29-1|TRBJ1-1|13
CSVGQGLNTEAFF
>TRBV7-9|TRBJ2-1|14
CASSASGRDNEQFF
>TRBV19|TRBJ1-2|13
CASSTTDYYGYTF
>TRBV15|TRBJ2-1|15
CATSKTSGSPHEQFF
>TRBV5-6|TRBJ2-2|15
CASSPGTGLNGELFF
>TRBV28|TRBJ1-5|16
CASSPLRQRTNQPQHF
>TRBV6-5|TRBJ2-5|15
CASRPGDGQRETQYF
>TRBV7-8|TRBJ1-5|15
CASSLEGHSNQPQHF
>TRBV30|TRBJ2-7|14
CAWSVTQGPYEQYF
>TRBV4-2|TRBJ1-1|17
CASSGQDRAGRDTEAFF
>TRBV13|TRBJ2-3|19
CASSTQSSGGPAFTDTQYF
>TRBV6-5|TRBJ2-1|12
CASRSRGNEQFF
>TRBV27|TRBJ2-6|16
CASSLATGNGANVLTF
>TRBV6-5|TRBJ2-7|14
CASRPPGTGDEQYF
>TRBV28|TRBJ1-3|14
CASSLFREGDAIYF
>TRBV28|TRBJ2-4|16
CASSFSGTSGKNIQYF
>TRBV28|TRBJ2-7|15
CASFQAGGGVYEQYF
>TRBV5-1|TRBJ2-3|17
CASNERPSLLAGDTQYF
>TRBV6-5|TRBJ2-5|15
CASSYSGRERETQYF
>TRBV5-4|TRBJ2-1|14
CASSLTNDRNEQFF
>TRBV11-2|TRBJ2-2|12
CASSHRSGELFF
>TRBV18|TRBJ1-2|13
CASSPRELSGYTF
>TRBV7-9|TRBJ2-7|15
CASSSNTGLAGEQYF
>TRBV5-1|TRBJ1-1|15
CASRERWGGDTEAFF
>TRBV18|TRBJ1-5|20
CASSPIRIRDRESGNQPQHF
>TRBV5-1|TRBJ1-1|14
CASSQNTGNTEAFF
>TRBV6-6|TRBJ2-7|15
CASSPRGDGNYEQYF
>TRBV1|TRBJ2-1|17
CTSKTGLAGGSSHEQFF
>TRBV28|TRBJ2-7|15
CASIEGLAGVYEQYF
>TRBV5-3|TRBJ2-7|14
CARSGTSDSYEQYF
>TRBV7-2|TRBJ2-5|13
CASSLGPGETQYF
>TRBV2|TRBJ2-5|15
CASSGVAGVGETQYF
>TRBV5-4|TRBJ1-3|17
CASSLNPGRFSGNTIYF
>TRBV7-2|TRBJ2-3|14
CASSSRQGGDTQYF
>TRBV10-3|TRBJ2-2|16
CAIRGGQGANTGELFF
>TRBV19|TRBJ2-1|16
CASRTGGTGDYNEQFF
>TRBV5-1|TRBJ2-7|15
CASSFERARNYEQYF
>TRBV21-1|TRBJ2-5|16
CASSNYDTGEQETQYF
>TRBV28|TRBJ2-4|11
CASRLSGGCDF
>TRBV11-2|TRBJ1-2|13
CASSPDRGYGYTF
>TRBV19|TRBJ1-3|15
CASNAGHSSGNTIYF
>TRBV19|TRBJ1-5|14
CASSGGAIPQPQHF
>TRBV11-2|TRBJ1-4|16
CASSPNAGRVNEKLFF
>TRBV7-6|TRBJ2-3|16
CASSARTSGGTDTQYF
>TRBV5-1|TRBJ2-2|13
CASRLGQTGELFF
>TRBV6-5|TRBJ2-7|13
CASSFTGGYEQYF